This paragraph covers one TCR beta chain sequence. The germline gene is not matched at one end of the junction; a read error may be the cause. This specimen includes other DNA sequences encoding the same CDR3. Per the authors' pipeline: Researchers report that nucleated cell counts were estimated from reference gene primer amplification. Produced via immunoSEQ multiplex PCR; TCRdb's table is partial and in-frame only. V and J calls and clone size follow that table, whereas D and trimming were derived from the DNA. The sample yields 120,000 to 150,000 clones, 80% to 90% seen once. This sample stems from a study of blood T cell repertoires in COVID-19. Study in general: Material from acute and convalescent COVID-19 was sourced from the United States, Italy and Spain. PBMCs, B-cell-depleted T cells, or T cells provided the cDNA or gDNA that made up the material.

CDR1 and CDR2 (germline): MNHEY, SVGEGT. This CDR3 has 16 amino acids. The chain combines TRBV6-2 or TRBV6-3 with TRBJ2-2; D may be TRBD1 (5 bases). The clonotype was recovered from a woman aged 60-70 years with active COVID-19. Sequencing was done on a sample of peripheral blood. CDR3 nucleotides: TGTGCCAGCAGCCTCCGGTCGGCAGGGAACACTGGGGAGCTGTTTTTT. Translation: CASSLRSAGNTGELFF.